Below are 16 T cell receptor beta chains sequenced from a single sample in a study of shared clonotypes between healthy human individuals. TCRdb's table, derived via immunoSEQ multiplex PCR, lists solely in-frame clones and lacks some. Of about 2 million clones listed, around 96% are singletons. Naive CD8 cells were CD45RO-negative, positively selected for CCR7, excluding terminally differentiated effector memory CD45RA+ cells. The sample consisted of naive CD8+ T cells sorted from blood. The source of these receptors is a young man in good health.

A few counts support this clone. The chain has TRBV6-5 and TRBJ2-5, with 7 bases matching TRBD1. CDR3 length: 12 amino acids. Trimming took 7 bases from V and 3 from J; bases not matched to a gene: 2. Germline CDR1 MNHEY, CDR2 SVGAGI. The CDR3 here is CASTGTEETQYF. CDR3 nucleotides: TGTGCCAGCACCGGGACAGAAGAGACCCAGTACTTC.

The J gene is TRBJ2-7, the V gene TRBV5-6; maybe TRBD1 (6 bases). There are 17 residues in the CDR3. CDR1 and CDR2 from the germline V gene are SGHDT and YYEEEE. V was pared by 3 bases and J by 0 bases, with 19 bases between. The CDR3 loop is CASSSPPYRASSYEQYF. The CDR3 DNA reads as TGTGCCAGCAGCTCCCCTCCTTACAGGGCGAGCTCCTACGAGCAGTACTTC.

A remark on this clone: Other DNA sequences in the same sample also yield this CDR3. The chain joins TRBV9 to TRBJ1-5, with D possibly matching TRBD1 (5 bases). Germline values: CDR1 SGDLS, CDR2 YYNGEE. CDR3 length: 13 amino acids. V lost 5 bases to trimming and J lost 4 bases, with 10 bases between them. DNA of the CDR3: TGTGCCAGCAGTGAAGGGGTGAATCAGCCCCAGCATTTT. Its translation is CASSEGVNQPQHF.

This chain connects TRBV11-3 to TRBJ1-2, with D possibly matching TRBD1 (5 bases). This CDR3 spans 18 amino acids. From germline, CDR1 is SGHNT and CDR2 YENEEA. Trimming shortened V by 2 bases and J by 0 bases, and 19 bases separated the two germline ends. CDR3 sequence reads: CASSLRASSRASNYGYTF. The CDR3 DNA is TGTGCCAGCAGCTTAAGGGCCTCTAGCAGGGCCTCTAACTATGGCTACACCTTC.

The CDR3 sequence: CASSWLKGLAGAHEQYF. In nucleotides, the CDR3 is TGTGCCAGCAGTTGGCTCAAGGGACTAGCGGGAGCCCACGAGCAGTACTTC. V is TRBV2 and J is TRBJ2-7; 14 bases map to TRBD2. Per the germline V gene, CDR1 is SNHLY and CDR2 is FYNNEI. The V gene end was trimmed by 5 bases and the J gene end by 5 bases; junction bases not matched to a gene: 11. The CDR3 loop spans 17 amino acids.

The V gene is TRBV2, the J gene TRBJ1-4; D gene uncertain. The CDR3 has 15 amino acids. Trimming took 7 bases from V and 4 from J, leaving 16 bases between them. Germline V lookup: CDR1 SNHLY, CDR2 FYNNEI. The CDR3, as DNA: TGTGCCAGCACTCCCCCGGGGTTAGGTAATGAAAAACTGTTTTTT. This gives the protein CASTPPGLGNEKLFF.

The chain recombines TRBV4-3 with TRBJ2-2; 8 bases map to TRBD2. Germline V CDR1 and CDR2: LGHNA, YSLEER. The V and J ends lost 1 base and 6 bases, in that order; junction bases with no gene match: 4. The CDR3 loop spans 15 amino acids. The CDR3 reads CASSQAPGGPGELFF. Written as DNA, the CDR3 is TGCGCCAGCAGCCAAGCTCCGGGAGGGCCCGGGGAGCTGTTTTTT.

The chain joins TRBV4-3 to TRBJ2-5; perhaps TRBD1 as D (8 bases). V was pared by 4 bases and J by 2 bases, with 23 bases between. The CDR3 totals 18 residues. Germline V gene sequence: CDR1 LGHNA, CDR2 YSLEER. CDR3 amino acids: CASSPQGAGEGTQETQYF. CDR3 bases: TGCGCCAGCAGCCCCCAGGGGGCGGGAGAAGGGACACAAGAGACCCAGTACTTC.

The V and J genes are TRBV28 and TRBJ1-2, with no clear D. The germline V and J ends were trimmed by 9 bases and 8 bases, with 16 bases remaining between them. Germline lookup yields CDR1 MDHEN and CDR2 SYDVKM. This CDR3 has 12 residues. DNA of the CDR3: TGTGCCAGTAGCCCCGGGGTTTGGGGCTACACCTTC. Its translation: CASSPGVWGYTF.

The table lists this clone with a few counts. V usage is TRBV10-1 and J usage is TRBJ1-2; no clear D gene. In germline, CDR1 is WNHNN, CDR2 SYGVQD (reference sequence). The CDR3 covers 12 residues. Trimming took off 6 bases at V and 2 bases at J, with 7 bases between the two ends. As DNA, the CDR3 is TGCGCCAGCAGCCCAGGAAACTATGGCTACACCTTC. Its translation: CASSPGNYGYTF.

The chain couples TRBV5-6 to TRBJ2-3; D uncertain. With 3 bases removed from V and 2 bases from J, the gap between germline ends came to 7 bases. The germline CDR1 and CDR2 sequences are SGHDT and YYEEEE. The CDR3 has 13 residues. CDR3 sequence: CASSSYITDTQYF. CDR3 coding DNA: TGTGCCAGCAGCTCCTACATCACAGATACGCAGTATTTT.

The J gene is TRBJ2-7, the V gene TRBV27; 7 bases map to TRBD1. Trimming removed 4 bases from V and 2 bases from J; junction bases left unmatched: 8. This CDR3 has 15 residues. The germline gives CDR1 MNHEY, CDR2 SMNVEV (reference sequence). CDR3 nucleotides: TGTGCCAGCAGTTCAACCGGGACAGAGCCCTACGAGCAGTACTTC. Amino acid sequence: CASSSTGTEPYEQYF.

The chain combines TRBV6-4 with TRBJ1-1; 8 bases are a match to TRBD1. The germline gives CDR1 MRHNA, CDR2 SNTAGT. This CDR3 has 15 amino acids. Unmatched junction bases numbered 8, after V lost 0 bases and J lost 8 bases. The chain's CDR3 is CASSDSRGQGPEAFF. For the CDR3, the DNA is TGTGCCAGCAGTGACTCGAGAGGACAGGGCCCCGAAGCTTTCTTT.

This chain connects TRBV27 to TRBJ2-7, with D perhaps assigned TRBD1 or TRBD2 (5 bases each). This CDR3 region has 15 residues. V dropped 5 bases and J dropped 0 bases, with 14 bases sitting between them. CDR1 is MNHEY and CDR2 is SMNVEV in the germline V gene (reference sequence). The CDR3 region is CASSPRDGPSYEQYF. The CDR3 coding sequence is TGTGCCAGCAGTCCACGGGACGGTCCCTCCTACGAGCAGTACTTC.

The J gene is TRBJ2-1, the V gene TRBV13; 8 bases are shared with TRBD1. Trimming cost V 2 bases and J 9 bases; bases outside gene matches: 3. Germline V CDR1 and CDR2: PRHDT, FYEKMQ (reference sequence). This CDR3 has 13 residues. The CDR3 sequence: CASSLWTGIEQFF. Here the CDR3 DNA reads TGTGCCAGCAGCTTATGGACAGGGATTGAGCAGTTCTTC.

The genes are TRBV5-6 and TRBJ2-1; 7 positions match TRBD1. The CDR3 extends over 14 amino acids. Germline values: CDR1 SGHDT, CDR2 YYEEEE. The V gene end was trimmed by 5 bases and the J gene end by 3 bases; junction bases not matched to a gene: 5. The CDR3 is CASRIQGIYNEQFF. CDR3 in DNA: TGTGCCAGCAGAATACAGGGGATCTACAATGAGCAGTTCTTC.